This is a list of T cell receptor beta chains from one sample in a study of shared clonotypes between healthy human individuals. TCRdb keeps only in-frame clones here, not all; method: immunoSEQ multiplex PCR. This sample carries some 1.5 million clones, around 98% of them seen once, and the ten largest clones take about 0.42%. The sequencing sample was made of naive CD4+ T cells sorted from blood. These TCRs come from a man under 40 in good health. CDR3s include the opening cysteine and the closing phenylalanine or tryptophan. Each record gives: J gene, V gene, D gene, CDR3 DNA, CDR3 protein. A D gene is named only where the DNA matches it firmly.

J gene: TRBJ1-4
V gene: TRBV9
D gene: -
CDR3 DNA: TGTGCCAGCAGCGTTGGGGGGGGCGTCGGGTTGAATGAAAAACTGTTTTTT
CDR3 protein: CASSVGGGVGLNEKLFF

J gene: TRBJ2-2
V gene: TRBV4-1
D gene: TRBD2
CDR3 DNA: TGCGCCAGCAGCCAAGGACTAGCGGAAACGTACGGGGAGCTGTTTTTT
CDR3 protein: CASSQGLAETYGELFF

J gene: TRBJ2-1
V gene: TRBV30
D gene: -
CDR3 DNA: TGTGCCTGGAGTGTAACCCTCAATGAGCAGTTCTTC
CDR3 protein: CAWSVTLNEQFF

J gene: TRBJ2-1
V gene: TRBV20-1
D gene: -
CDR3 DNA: TGCAGTGCTAGAGGTAGTGTGCAGTTCTTC
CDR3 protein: CSARGSVQFF

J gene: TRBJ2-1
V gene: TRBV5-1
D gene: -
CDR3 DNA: TGCGCCAGCAGCTTACAGGGACACAATGAGCAGTTCTTC
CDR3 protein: CASSLQGHNEQFF

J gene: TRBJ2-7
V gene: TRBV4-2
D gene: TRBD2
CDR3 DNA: TGTGCCAGCAGCCAAGATTTACTAGCGGGAGCTTTAAAATACGAGCAGTACTTC
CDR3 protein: CASSQDLLAGALKYEQYF

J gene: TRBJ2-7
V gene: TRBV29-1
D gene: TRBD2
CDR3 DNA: TGCAGCGCCCTGGGGGGGAGCAGCGAGCAGTACTTC
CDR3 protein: CSALGGSSEQYF

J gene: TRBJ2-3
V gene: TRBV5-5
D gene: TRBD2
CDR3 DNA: TGTGCCAGCAGCTTCCGGACTAGCGGGAGTGCAGATACGCAGTATTTT
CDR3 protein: CASSFRTSGSADTQYF

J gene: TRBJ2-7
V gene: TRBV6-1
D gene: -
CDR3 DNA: TGTGCCAGCAGCCGACAGACCTACGAGCAGTACTTC
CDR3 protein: CASSRQTYEQYF

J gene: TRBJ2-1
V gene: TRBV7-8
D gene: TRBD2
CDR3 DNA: TGTGCCAGCAGCCTATCGGGACTAGCGGGTTACAATGAGCAGTTCTTC
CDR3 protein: CASSLSGLAGYNEQFF

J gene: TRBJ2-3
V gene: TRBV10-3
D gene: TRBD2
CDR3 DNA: TGTGCCATCAGGGGGGGATATAGCGGGGTAAGCACAGATACGCAGTATTTT
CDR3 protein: CAIRGGYSGVSTDTQYF

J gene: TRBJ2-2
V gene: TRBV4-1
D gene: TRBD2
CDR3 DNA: TGCGCCAGCAGCCCGGGGACTAGCAGCGTCAGCGCCGGGGAGCTGTTTTTT
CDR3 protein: CASSPGTSSVSAGELFF

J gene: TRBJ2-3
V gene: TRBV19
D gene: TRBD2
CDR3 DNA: TGTGCCAGTAGTATCTTAGCGGGGGCGATCACAGATACGCAGTATTTT
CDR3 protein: CASSILAGAITDTQYF

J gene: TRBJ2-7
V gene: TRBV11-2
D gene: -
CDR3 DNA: TGTGCCAGCAGCCCCGGGTATTGGGGTGTGGACGAGCAGTACTTC
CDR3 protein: CASSPGYWGVDEQYF

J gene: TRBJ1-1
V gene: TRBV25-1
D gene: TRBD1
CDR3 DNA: TGTGCCAGCAGTCCGACAGGGGGCGGGGGCACTGAAGCTTTCTTT
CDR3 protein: CASSPTGGGGTEAFF

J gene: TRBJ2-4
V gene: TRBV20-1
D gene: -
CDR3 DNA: TGCAGTGCTGTCAAAAACATTCAGTACTTC
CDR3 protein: CSAVKNIQYF

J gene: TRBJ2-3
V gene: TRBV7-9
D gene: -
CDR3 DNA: TGTGCCAGCAGCTTGGCAACTAGAAAAGATACGCAGTATTTT
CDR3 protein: CASSLATRKDTQYF

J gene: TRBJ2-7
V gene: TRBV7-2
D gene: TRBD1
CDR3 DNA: TGTGCCAGCAGCCTCCGCCCTACAGGGGTAACCGAGCAGTACTTC
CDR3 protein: CASSLRPTGVTEQYF

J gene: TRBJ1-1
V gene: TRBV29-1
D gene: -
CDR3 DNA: TGCAGCGTTCGTCTAGGGCGGTACACTGAAGCTTTCTTT
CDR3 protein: CSVRLGRYTEAFF

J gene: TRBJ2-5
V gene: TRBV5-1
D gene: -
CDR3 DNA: TGCGCCAGCTCATCAGTCCCCGCGGGTAAAATAGAGACCCAGTACTTC
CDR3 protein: CASSSVPAGKIETQYF

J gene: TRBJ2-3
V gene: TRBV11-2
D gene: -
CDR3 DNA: TGTGCCAGCAGCTCAGAGGGCGATACGCAGTATTTT
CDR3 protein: CASSSEGDTQYF

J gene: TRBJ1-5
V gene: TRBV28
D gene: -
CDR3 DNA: TGTGCCAGCAGGGTTCCCAAGGGATACAATCAGCCCCAGCATTTT
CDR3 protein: CASRVPKGYNQPQHF

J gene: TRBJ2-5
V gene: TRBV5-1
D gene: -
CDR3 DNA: TGCGCCAGCAGCCCGGACGTCCCCGTTCGGGGGACCCAGTACTTC
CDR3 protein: CASSPDVPVRGTQYF